The source of this T cell receptor (beta chain) is a study of shared clonotypes between healthy human individuals. Study-level points and caveats: Across subsets, estimated richness was generally greater for naive than for memory populations.

The donors, all of them Caucasian adults, lived in Nashville, Tennessee. This clone occurred once. Its antigen is not identified. Germline V gives CDR1 KGHSH, CDR2 LQKENI. The length of the CDR3 is 15 residues. Trimming cost V 3 bases and J 0 bases, with 11 bases left between them. Generated by immunoSEQ multiplex PCR, the TCRdb table keeps only in-frame clones and is missing some. The sample records roughly 2.4 million clones, 90% to 96% being singletons. The source of this sequence is a man between 18 and 35 years old in good health. The chain links TRBV18 to TRBJ1-2, with no clear D. Sequenced sample: naive CD4+ T cells sorted from blood. Documented subset: CD45RA+ positively selected. Here the CDR3 DNA reads TGTGCCAGCTCACCTTCCGCGGGTCCTAACTATGGCTACACCTTC. It encodes CASSPSAGPNYGYTF.